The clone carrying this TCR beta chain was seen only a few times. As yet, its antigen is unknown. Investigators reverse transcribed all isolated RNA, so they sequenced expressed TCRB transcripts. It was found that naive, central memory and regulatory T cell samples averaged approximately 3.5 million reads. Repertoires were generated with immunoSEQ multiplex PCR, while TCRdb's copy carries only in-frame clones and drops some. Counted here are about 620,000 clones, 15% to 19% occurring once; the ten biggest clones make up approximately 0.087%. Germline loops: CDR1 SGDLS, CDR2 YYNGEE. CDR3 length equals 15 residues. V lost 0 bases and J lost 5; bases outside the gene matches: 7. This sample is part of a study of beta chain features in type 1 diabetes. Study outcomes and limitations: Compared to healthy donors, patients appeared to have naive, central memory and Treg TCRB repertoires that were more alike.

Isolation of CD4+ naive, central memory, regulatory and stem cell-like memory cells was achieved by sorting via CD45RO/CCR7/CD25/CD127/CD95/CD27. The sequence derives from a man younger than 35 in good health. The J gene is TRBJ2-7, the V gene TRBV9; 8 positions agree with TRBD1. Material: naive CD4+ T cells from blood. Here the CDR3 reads CASSVGTGNPNEQYF. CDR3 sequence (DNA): TGTGCCAGCAGCGTAGGGACAGGGAACCCCAACGAGCAGTACTTC. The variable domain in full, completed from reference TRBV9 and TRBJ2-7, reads DSGVTQTPKHLITATGQRVTLRCSPRSGDLSVYWYQQSLDQGLQFLIQYYNGEERAKGNILERFSAQQFPDLHSELNLSSLELGDSALYFCASSVGTGNPNEQYFGPGTRLTVT.